This T cell receptor (beta chain) comes out of a study of glioma-infiltrating T cells after dendritic cell vaccination (dated by TCRdb to between 2015 and 2016). In the study overall: The cohort comprised approximately 15 glioblastoma patients from Phase I and II dendritic cell vaccination trials, 9 newly diagnosed and 6 with recurrent disease. The vaccine consisted of monocyte-derived dendritic cells cultured seven days with IL-4 and GM-CSF, then pulsed overnight with autologous tumor lysate. Each patient was given three intradermal dendritic cell vaccine injections, spaced two weeks apart, in the arm below the axilla. Autologous tumor lysate-pulsed dendritic cell vaccination was administered to the patients between about 2003 and 2012. Tumor-infiltrating lymphocyte content was quantified and tumor and blood repertoires were compared in dendritic cell-vaccinated glioblastoma patients by deep sequencing of TCR beta CDR3 regions. Survival after dendritic cell vaccination was correlated with TCR sequencing metrics, including TIL content and tumor-blood repertoire overlap. The full study reports these points: The three-group TCR overlap response model was described as speculative and requiring prospective validation. The cohort was small and heterogeneous, with few patients having full blood and tumor sets and even fewer initial-recurrent tumor pairs. No direct relationship between TCR clonality and survival was found, suggesting a diverse polyclonal response may matter. Longer time to progression and overall survival after dendritic cell vaccination were predicted by higher estimated pretreatment TIL content.

The immunoSEQ assay amplified TCRB CDR3 regions from roughly 2 micrograms of genomic DNA, or from all available DNA when less than that amount was available. The multiplex PCR employed 60 forward primers targeting TCR V beta segments and 13 reverse primers targeting J beta segments. To estimate the number of reads per starting template, synthetic control templates were added to each sample at limiting dilution. Reads of 87 bp were generated by sequencing on the Illumina HiSeq System. On the authors' methods: PCR and sequencing errors were removed by a nearest neighbor algorithm that merged closely related sequences. TCR overlap was defined as the percentage of unique tumor TCR beta sequences that were also found in the peripheral blood of the same patient. In its TCRdb copy, this immuneACCESS table keeps in-frame sequences only and misses some clones. Where compared with another copy, unresolved V genes explain less than half of these, and the others have no known cause. Clonal size and the V and J genes are those of that table, whereas D and trimming came from the DNA. The sample table shows over 80,000 clones, and 80% to 90% are seen once. The top ten constitute approximately 2.1% of the sample.

The intended sense of this specimen's time point label: after dendritic cell vaccination, including at tumor progression/relapse. Patients were selected on the basis of adequate residual fresh-frozen tumor tissue and more than two years of available survival data. An isocitrate dehydrogenase mutation was not carried by any of the glioblastoma patients, although molecular status was otherwise variable. PBMC collection took place before vaccination, two weeks after the third vaccination, and at tumor progression if progression occurred. The Qiagen DNeasy Blood extraction Kit was used to extract genomic DNA. As regards this clone: Its antigen remains unidentified. No qualities accompany the bases; no much larger clone lies one base away.

CDR1 and CDR2, per the germline V gene, are SNHLY and FYNNEI. V is pared back by 8 bases and J by 6 bases, with 10 bases lying between the germline termini. The CDR3 spans 11 residues, from the cysteine through the phenylalanine. The sequence is cut down to CDR3 DNA, 33 bases in frame from base 1. This receptor was taken from a human donor with glioblastoma. The material sequenced was blood, taken after dendritic cell vaccination. The rearrangement joined TRBV2 to TRBJ1-2; TRBD1 is a weak D gene call, 6 bases matching. The CDR3 reads as follows: CASLNRDGYTF. The DNA sequence is TGTGCCAGCCTAAACAGGGATGGCTACACCTTC.